This TCR beta chain was retrieved from a study of T cells in Graves' hyperthyroidism and ophthalmopathy. Per the germline V gene, CDR1 is LGHNA and CDR2 is YSLEER. V lost 0 bases and J 6 bases, leaving 8 bases between the germline ends. The CDR3 length is 14 residues. The TCR beta CDR3 regions underwent amplification using RNA transcripts as the source. HTBI primers were the set used in a first-round RT-PCR of the TCR CDR3. TCRdb recomputed calls from the multiplex PCR reads with MiXCR, one row per CDR3 protein. The data hold 600,000 to 650,000 distinct CDR3 sequences, with 20% observed a single time. Diagnosis relied on clinical symptoms, serum thyroxine and TRAb, thyroid ultrasound and orbital computed tomography.

Sequencing was carried out using blood. This TCR derives from a man younger than 40 with Graves' ophthalmopathy. The J gene is TRBJ1-4, the V gene TRBV4-3, with a tentative D call TRBD1 (6 bases). In nucleotides, the CDR3 is TGCGCCAGCAGCCAAGACAGGGGTGATGAAAAACTGTTTTTT. This translates into CASSQDRGDEKLFF.